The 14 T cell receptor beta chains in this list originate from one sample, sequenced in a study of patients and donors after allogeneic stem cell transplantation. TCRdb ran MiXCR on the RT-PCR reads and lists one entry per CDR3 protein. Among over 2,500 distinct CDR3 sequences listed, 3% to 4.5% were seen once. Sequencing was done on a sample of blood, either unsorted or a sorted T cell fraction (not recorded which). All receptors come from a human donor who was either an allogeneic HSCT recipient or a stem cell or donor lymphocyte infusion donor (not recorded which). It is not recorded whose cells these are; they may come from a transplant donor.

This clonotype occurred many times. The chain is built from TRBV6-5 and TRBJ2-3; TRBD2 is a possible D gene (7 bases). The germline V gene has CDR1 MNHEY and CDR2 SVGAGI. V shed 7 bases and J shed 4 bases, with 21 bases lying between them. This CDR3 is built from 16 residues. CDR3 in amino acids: CASTYGGGGASDTQYF. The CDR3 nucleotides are TGTGCCAGCACCTACGGAGGGGGGGGCGCATCAGATACGCAGTATTTT.

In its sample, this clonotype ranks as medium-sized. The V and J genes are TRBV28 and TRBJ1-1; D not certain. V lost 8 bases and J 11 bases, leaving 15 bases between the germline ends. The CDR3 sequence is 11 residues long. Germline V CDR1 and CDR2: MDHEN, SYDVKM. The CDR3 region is CASLGPLAAFF. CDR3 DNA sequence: TGTGCCAGCCTCGGCCCCTTGGCGGCTTTCTTT.

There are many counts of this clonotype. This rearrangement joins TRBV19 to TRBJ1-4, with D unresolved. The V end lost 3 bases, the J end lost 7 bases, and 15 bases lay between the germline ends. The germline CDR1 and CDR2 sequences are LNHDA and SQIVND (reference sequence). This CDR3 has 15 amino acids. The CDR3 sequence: CASSISSGWGEKLFF. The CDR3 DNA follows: TGTGCCAGTAGTATTTCATCGGGGTGGGGTGAAAAACTGTTTTTT.

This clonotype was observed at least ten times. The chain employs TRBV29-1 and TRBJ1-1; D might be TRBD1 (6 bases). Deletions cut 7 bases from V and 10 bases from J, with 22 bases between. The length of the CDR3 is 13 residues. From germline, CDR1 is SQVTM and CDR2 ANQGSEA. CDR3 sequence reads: CSAGMTGLAGAFF. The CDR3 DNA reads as TGCAGCGCTGGGATGACAGGACTCGCTGGAGCTTTCTTT.

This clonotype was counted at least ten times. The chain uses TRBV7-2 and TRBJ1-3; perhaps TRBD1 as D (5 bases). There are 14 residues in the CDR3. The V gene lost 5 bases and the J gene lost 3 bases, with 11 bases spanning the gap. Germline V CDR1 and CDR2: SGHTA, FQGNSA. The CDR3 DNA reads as TGTGCCAGCAGCAGTGGGACTGTTGGAAACACCATATATTTT. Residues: CASSSGTVGNTIYF.

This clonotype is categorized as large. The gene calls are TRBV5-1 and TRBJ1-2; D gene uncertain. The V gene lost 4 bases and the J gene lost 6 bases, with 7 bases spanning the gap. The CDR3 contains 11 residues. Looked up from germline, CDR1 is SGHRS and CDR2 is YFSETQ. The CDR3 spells CASSEGHGYTF. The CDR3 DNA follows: TGCGCCAGCAGCGAAGGGCATGGCTACACCTTC.

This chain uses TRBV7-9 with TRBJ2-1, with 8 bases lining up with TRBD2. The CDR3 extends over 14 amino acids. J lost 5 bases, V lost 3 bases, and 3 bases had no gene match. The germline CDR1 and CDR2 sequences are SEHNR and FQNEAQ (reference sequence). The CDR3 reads CASSLTSVDNEQFF. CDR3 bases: TGTGCCAGCAGCTTGACTAGCGTAGACAATGAGCAGTTCTTC.

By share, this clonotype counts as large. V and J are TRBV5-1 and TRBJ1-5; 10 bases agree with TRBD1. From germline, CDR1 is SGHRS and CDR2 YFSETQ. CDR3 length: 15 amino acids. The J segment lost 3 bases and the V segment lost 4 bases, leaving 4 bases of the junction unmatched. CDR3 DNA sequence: TGCGCCAGCAGCGAAGGACAGGGGGACAATCAGCCCCAGCATTTT. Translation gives CASSEGQGDNQPQHF.

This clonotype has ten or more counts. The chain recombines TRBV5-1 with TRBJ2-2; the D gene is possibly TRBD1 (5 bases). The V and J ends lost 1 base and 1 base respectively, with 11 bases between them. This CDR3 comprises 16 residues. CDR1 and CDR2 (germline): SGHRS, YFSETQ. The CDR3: CASSLSQGVNTGELFF. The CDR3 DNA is TGCGCCAGCAGCTTGAGTCAGGGCGTGAACACCGGGGAGCTGTTTTTT.

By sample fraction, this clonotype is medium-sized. CDR3 sequence: CASSGTGGWNYGYTF. The CDR3 nucleotides read TGTGCCAGCTCTGGGACAGGGGGCTGGAACTATGGCTACACCTTC. The J gene is TRBJ1-2, the V gene TRBV6-1; 12 bases are shared with TRBD1. The CDR3 totals 15 residues. V lost 8 bases to trimming and J lost 2 bases; unmatched junction nucleotides: 6. The germline gives CDR1 MNHNS, CDR2 SASEGT.

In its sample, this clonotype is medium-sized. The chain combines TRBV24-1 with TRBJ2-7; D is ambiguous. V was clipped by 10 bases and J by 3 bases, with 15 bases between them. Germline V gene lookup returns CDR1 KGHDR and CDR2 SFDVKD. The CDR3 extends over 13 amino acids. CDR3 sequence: CATTPGSDYEQYF. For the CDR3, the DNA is TGTGCCACTACTCCCGGATCGGACTACGAGCAGTACTTC.

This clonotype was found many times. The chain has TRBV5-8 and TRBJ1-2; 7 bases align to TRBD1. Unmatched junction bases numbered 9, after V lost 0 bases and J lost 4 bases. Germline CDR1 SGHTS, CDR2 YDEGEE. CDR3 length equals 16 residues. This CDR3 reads CASSLGRQGKSYGYTF. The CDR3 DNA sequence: TGTGCCAGCAGCTTGGGAAGACAGGGAAAATCCTATGGCTACACCTTC.

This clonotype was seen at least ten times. The CDR3 protein is CASSSGFGGTDTQYF. The CDR3 DNA is TGTGCCAGCAGCTCAGGGTTCGGTGGCACAGATACGCAGTATTTT. The J gene is TRBJ2-3, the V gene TRBV5-5, with D possibly TRBD1 on 5 matching bases. V was trimmed by 3 bases and J by 1 base, leaving 12 bases between them. Germline values: CDR1 SGHKS, CDR2 YYEKEE (reference sequence). The length of the CDR3 is 15 residues.

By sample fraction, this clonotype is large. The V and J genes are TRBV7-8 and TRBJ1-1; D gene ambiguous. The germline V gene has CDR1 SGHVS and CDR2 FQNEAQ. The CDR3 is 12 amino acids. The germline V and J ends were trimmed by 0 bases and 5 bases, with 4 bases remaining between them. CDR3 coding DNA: TGTGCCAGCAGCTTAGCCCTAACTGAAGCTTTCTTT. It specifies CASSLALTEAFF.